A selection of T cell receptor beta chains follows, all from one sample in a study of naive and memory T cell subsets. A single record per CDR3 protein comes from TCRdb applying MiXCR to the 5' RACE reads. The table lists more than 50,000 distinct CDR3 sequences, roughly 7% of them singletons. The receptor set was obtained from a male donor in good health. CDR3s include the opening cysteine and the closing phenylalanine or tryptophan.

j_call v_call cdr3_aa
TRBJ1-2 TRBV6-5 CASSYSRTGGGYGYTF
TRBJ2-3 TRBV5-4 CASSFARVGTDTQYF
TRBJ1-6 TRBV18 CASSPPTGPTSPLHF
TRBJ2-1 TRBV4-1 CASSQPVGDNEQFF
TRBJ1-4 TRBV15 CATSSPAGSTNEKLFF
TRBJ2-1 TRBV19 CASSIGGRYNEQFF
TRBJ2-7 TRBV5-1 CASSWGDDRYLVYEQYF
TRBJ2-7 TRBV11-2 CASSLGGRAIDEQYF
TRBJ2-7 TRBV4-1 CASSNQLPGTGAYEQYF
TRBJ1-1 TRBV29-1 CSVVKGGQGTEAFF
TRBJ2-7 TRBV11-2 CASSQDRSRDEQYF
TRBJ2-3 TRBV4-1 CASSQGGSGGTDTQYF
TRBJ2-3 TRBV6-1 CASRSGASTDTQYF
TRBJ2-7 TRBV4-1 CASSQGDISYEQYF
TRBJ2-5 TRBV24-1 CATSDSQGEETQYF
TRBJ1-2 TRBV29-1 CSVEHNYGYTF
TRBJ1-2 TRBV29-1 CSVESPETYGYTF
TRBJ2-2 TRBV11-2 CASSLRWDWANTGELFF
TRBJ2-7 TRBV7-2 CASSLASGGPLYEQYF
TRBJ2-5 TRBV14 CASSQADKETQYF
TRBJ2-3 TRBV2 CASSGQGEWTDTQYF
TRBJ2-1 TRBV6-2/TRBV6-3 CASSPQRPLQNEQFF
TRBJ2-3 TRBV20-1 CSARDARGPTDTQYF
TRBJ2-2 TRBV29-1 CSADGLAGTGELFF
TRBJ2-3 TRBV18 CASSPTGRGSSTDTQYF
TRBJ1-1 TRBV6-6 CASSFTGGLNTEAFF
TRBJ2-3 TRBV5-1 CASKGLAGGLGTDTQYF
TRBJ2-7 TRBV12-3/TRBV12-4 CASIRTGDPLEQYF
TRBJ1-2 TRBV12-3/TRBV12-4 CASTLEGSYGYTF
TRBJ1-1 TRBV7-9 CAIELQGAVTEAFF
TRBJ2-1 TRBV25-1 CASTSRGGSGQYNEQFF
TRBJ1-3 TRBV12-3/TRBV12-4 CASSFQGNSGNTIYF
TRBJ2-2 TRBV7-6 CASSPQGQSLTGELFF
TRBJ2-7 TRBV7-8 CASSLGVGGIYEQYF
TRBJ2-7 TRBV10-3 CAIRGTGGSIDGASYEQYF
TRBJ2-1 TRBV5-1 CASSLARGANNEQFF
TRBJ2-7 TRBV6-6 CATAAGGSSEQYF
TRBJ1-1 TRBV5-1 CASSPLPDTEAFF
TRBJ1-3 TRBV11-2 CASSFVGSNTIYF
TRBJ2-1 TRBV19 CASSSLAGGYEQFF
TRBJ1-1 TRBV18 CASSPGIGTGRGLNTEAFF
TRBJ1-5 TRBV19 CASTRTGAQPQHF
TRBJ1-1 TRBV15 CATSLPRGTSPFEAFF